This TCR beta chain comes out of a study of cytomegalovirus exposure and HLA in healthy donors. Broader study findings: Using the classifier, cytomegalovirus status was reportedly diagnosed with high specificity and sensitivity. Later work showed greater clonal expansion in HLA-associated TCR beta chains than in equally common others. The study recorded 150 to 200 TCR beta chains that were cytomegalovirus-associated.

Losses at the gene ends were 6 bases for V and 4 bases for J; bases not matched to a gene: 4. Germline assignment: CDR1 SGHVS and CDR2 FNYEAQ. This CDR3 region has 15 residues. Note on this clone: No antigen is known for it.

PCR employed 60 Vbeta and 13 Jbeta primers. The assay was immunoSEQ multiplex PCR, and TCRdb's table has in-frame clones only and misses some. The profile shows about 120,000 clones, around 83% of them singletons. The receptor was isolated from a human donor in good health. This chain links TRBV7-6 with TRBJ2-1, with TRBD2 identical over 12 bases. Material for sequencing was PBMCs. The CDR3 here is CASSRGTSGYNEQFF. The CDR3 nucleotides read TGTGCCAGCAGTCGTGGGACTAGCGGGTACAATGAGCAGTTCTTC.